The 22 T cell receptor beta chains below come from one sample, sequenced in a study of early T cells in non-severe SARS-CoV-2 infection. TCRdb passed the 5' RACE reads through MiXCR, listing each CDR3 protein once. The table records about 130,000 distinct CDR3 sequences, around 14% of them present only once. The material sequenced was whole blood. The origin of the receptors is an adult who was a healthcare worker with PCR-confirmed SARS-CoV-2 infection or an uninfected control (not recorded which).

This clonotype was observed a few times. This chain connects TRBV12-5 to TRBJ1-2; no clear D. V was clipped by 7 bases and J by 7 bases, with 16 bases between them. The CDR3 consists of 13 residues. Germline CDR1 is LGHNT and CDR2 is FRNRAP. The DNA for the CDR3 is TGTGCTAGTGACCACTCCTTGGAGGGTGGCTACACCTTC. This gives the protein CASDHSLEGGYTF.

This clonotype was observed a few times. CDR3 sequence (DNA): TGCAGCGTTTTCCCAGGCCCGAACACTGAAGCTTTCTTT. This sequence encodes CSVFPGPNTEAFF. The chain has TRBV29-1 and TRBJ1-1; unclear D gene. Germline CDR1 and CDR2: SQVTM and ANQGSEA. V was pared by 5 bases and J by 1 base, with 11 bases between. This CDR3 has 13 residues.

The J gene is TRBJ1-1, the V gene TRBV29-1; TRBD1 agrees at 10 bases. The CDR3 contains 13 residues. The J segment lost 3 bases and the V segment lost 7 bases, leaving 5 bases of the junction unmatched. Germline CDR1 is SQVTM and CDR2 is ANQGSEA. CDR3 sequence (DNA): TGCAGCGGAGAGACAGGGGGCTACACTGAAGCTTTCTTT. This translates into CSGETGGYTEAFF. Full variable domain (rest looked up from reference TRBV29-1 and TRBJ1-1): SAVISQKPSRDICQRGTSLTIQCQVDSQVTMMFWYRQQPGQSLTLIATANQGSEATYESGFVIDKFPISRPNLTFSTLTVSNMSPEDSSIYLCSGETGGYTEAFFGQGTRLTVV.

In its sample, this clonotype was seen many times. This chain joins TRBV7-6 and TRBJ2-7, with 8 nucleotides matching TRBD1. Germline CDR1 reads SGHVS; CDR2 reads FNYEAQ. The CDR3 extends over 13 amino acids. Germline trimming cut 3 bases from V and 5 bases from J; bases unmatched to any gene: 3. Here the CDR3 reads CASSFRGPDEQYF. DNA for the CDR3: TGTGCCAGCAGCTTCAGGGGGCCTGACGAGCAGTACTTC.

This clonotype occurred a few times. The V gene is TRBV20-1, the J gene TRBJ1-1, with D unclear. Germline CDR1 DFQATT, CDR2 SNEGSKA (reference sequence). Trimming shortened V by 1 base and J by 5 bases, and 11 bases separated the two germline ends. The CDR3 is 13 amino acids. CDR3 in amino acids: CSARGEPRTEAFF. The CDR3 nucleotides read TGCAGTGCTAGAGGGGAACCGAGGACTGAAGCTTTCTTT.

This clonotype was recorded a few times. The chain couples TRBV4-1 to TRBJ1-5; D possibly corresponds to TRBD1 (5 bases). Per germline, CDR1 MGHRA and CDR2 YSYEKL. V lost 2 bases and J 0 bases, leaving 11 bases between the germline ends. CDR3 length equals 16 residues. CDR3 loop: CASSQPLQGSNQPQHF. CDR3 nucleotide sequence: TGCGCCAGCAGCCAACCACTGCAGGGTAGCAATCAGCCCCAGCATTTT.

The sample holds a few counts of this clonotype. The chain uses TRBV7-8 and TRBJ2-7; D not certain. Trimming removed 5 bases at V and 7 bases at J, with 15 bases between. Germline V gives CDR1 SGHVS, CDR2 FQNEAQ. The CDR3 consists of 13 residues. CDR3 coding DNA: TGTGCCAGCAGCCAAATGGGCGGTGATGAGCAGTACTTC. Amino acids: CASSQMGGDEQYF. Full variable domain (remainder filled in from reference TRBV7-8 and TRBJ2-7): GAGVSQSPRYKVAKRGQDVALRCDPISGHVSLFWYQQALGQGPEFLTYFQNEAQLDKSGLPSDRFFAERPEGSVSTLKIQRTQQEDSAVYLCASSQMGGDEQYFGPGTRLTVT.

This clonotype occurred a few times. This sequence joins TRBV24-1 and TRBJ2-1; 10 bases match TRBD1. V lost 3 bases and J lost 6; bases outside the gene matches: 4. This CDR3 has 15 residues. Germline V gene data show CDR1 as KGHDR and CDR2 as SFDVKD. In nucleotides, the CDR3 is TGTGCCACCAGTGATCGTGGGGACAGGGGCAATGAGCAGTTCTTC. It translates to CATSDRGDRGNEQFF.

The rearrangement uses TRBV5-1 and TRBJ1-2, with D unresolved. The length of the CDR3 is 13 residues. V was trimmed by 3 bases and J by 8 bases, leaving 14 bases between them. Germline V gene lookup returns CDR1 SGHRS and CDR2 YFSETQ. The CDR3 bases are TGCGCCAGCAGCTCCGACCCACTTGGGGGCTACACCTTC. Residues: CASSSDPLGGYTF. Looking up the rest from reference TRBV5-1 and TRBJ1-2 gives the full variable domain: KAGVTQTPRYLIKTRGQQVTLSCSPISGHRSVSWYQQTPGQGLQFLFEYFSETQRNKGNFPGRFSGRQFSNSRSEMNVSTLELGDSALYLCASSSDPLGGYTFGSGTRLTVV.

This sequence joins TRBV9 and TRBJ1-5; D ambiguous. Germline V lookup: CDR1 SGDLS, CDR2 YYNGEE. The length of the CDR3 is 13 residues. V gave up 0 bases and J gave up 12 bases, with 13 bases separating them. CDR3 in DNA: TGTGCCAGCAGCGTAGAACAGCCCCTACTCCAGCATTTT. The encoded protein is CASSVEQPLLQHF.

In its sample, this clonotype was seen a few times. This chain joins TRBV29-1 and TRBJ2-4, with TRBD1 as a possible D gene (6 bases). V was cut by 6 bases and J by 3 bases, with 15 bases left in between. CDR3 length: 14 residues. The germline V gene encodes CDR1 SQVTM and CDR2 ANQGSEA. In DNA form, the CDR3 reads TGCAGCGTCACACAGGGTATGGGCAAAAACATTCAGTACTTC. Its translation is CSVTQGMGKNIQYF.

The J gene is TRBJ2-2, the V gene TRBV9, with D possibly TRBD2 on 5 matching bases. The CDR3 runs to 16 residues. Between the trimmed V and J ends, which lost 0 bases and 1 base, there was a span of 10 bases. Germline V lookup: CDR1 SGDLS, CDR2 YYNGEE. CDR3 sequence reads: CASSVVRDMNTGELFF. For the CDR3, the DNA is TGTGCCAGCAGCGTAGTGAGGGATATGAACACCGGGGAGCTGTTTTTT.

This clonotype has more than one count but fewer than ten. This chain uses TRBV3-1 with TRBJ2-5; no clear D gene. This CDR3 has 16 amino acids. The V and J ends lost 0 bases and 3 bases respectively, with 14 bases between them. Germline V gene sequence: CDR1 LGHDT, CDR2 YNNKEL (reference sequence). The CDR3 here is CASSQDWASRKETQYF. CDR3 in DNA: TGTGCCAGCAGCCAAGATTGGGCTAGTAGGAAAGAGACCCAGTACTTC.

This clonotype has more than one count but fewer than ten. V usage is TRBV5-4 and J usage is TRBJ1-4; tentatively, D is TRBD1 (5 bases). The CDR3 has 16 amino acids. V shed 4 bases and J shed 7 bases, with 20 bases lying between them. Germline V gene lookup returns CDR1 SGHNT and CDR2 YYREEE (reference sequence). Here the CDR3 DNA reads TGTGCCAGCAGCGCCGGGACCACCAAAGACCTTGAAAAACTGTTTTTT. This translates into CASSAGTTKDLEKLFF.

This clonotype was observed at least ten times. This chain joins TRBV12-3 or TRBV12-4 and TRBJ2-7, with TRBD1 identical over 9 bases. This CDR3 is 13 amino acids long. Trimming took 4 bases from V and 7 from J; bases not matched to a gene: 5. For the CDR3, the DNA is TGTGCCAGCAGTTCCTGGACAGGGGTTGAGCAGTACTTC. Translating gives CASSSWTGVEQYF.

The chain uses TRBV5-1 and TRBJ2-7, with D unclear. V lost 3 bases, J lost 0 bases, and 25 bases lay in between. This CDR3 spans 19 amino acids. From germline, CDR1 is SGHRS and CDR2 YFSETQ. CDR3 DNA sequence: TGCGCCAGCAGCTCCGGATACATTTCCCACCTTCGGAGCTCCTACGAGCAGTACTTC. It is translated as CASSSGYISHLRSSYEQYF. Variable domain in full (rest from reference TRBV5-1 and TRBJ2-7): KAGVTQTPRYLIKTRGQQVTLSCSPISGHRSVSWYQQTPGQGLQFLFEYFSETQRNKGNFPGRFSGRQFSNSRSEMNVSTLELGDSALYLCASSSGYISHLRSSYEQYFGPGTRLTVT.

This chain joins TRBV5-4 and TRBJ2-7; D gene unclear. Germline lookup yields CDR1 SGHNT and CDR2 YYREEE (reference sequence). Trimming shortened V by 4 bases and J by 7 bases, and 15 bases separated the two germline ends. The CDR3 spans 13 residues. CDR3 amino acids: CASSMAREREQYF. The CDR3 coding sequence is TGTGCCAGCAGCATGGCAAGGGAAAGGGAGCAGTACTTC.

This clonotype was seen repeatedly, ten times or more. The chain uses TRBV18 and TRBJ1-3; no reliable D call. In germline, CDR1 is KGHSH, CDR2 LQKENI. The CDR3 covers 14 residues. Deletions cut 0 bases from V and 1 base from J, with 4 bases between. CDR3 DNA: TGTGCCAGCTCACCACCCCCTTCTGGAAACACCATATATTTT. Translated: CASSPPPSGNTIYF.

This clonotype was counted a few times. The CDR3 reads CASSYRDGETQYF. In DNA, the CDR3 is TGTGCCAGCAGTTATCGGGATGGAGAGACCCAGTACTTC. This rearrangement joins TRBV6-6 to TRBJ2-5, with D possibly TRBD2 on 5 matching bases. Germline V gene lookup returns CDR1 MNHNY and CDR2 SVGAGI (reference sequence). This CDR3 has 13 residues. V lost 3 bases and J lost 4, with 9 bases in between.

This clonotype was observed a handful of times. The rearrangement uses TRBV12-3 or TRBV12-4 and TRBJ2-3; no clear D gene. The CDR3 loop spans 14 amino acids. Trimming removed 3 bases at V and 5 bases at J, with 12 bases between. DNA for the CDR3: TGTGCCAGCAGTTTTCTCCTAGATAGAGATACGCAGTATTTT. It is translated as CASSFLLDRDTQYF.

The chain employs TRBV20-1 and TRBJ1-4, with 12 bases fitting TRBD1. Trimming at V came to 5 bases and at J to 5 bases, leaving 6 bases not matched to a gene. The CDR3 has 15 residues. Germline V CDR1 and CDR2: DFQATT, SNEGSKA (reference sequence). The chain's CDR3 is CSASGTGGWNEKLFF. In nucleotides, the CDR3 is TGCAGTGCTTCCGGGACAGGGGGCTGGAATGAAAAACTGTTTTTT.

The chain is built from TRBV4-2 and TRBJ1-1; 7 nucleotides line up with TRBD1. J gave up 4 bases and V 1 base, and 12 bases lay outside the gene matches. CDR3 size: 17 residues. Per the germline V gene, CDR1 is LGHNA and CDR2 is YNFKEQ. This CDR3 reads CASSQGRTGQTLTEAFF. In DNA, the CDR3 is TGTGCCAGCAGCCAAGGGAGGACGGGACAGACCCTCACTGAAGCTTTCTTT.